The rows below give T cell receptor beta chains drawn from one sample of a study of blood T cell repertoires in COVID-19. The table came from immunoSEQ multiplex PCR; TCRdb's copy has only in-frame clones and leaves some out. The sample has more than 70,000 clones, roughly 86% seen once; the top ten hold 4.5% to 5%. The sequencing input was peripheral blood. Receptor source: a man aged 45-65 years with active or convalescent COVID-19. The CDR3 runs from the conserved cysteine through the conserved F or W. Each record gives: clone size, D gene, V gene, J gene, CDR3 protein, CDR3 DNA. D genes are given only for firm matches. The size of a clone is reported for some rows only, either as once, few or many, or as a class for expanded clones.

clone_size: -
d_call: -
v_call: TRBV11-2
j_call: TRBJ2-1
cdr3_aa: CASGHNEQFF
cdr3_nt: TGTGCCAGCGGCCACAATGAGCAGTTCTTC

clone_size: -
d_call: -
v_call: TRBV4-3
j_call: TRBJ2-5
cdr3_aa: CASSQGLLDSETQYF
cdr3_nt: TGCGCCAGCAGCCAAGGGTTACTAGATTCGGAGACCCAGTACTTC

clone_size: once
d_call: -
v_call: TRBV10-3
j_call: TRBJ1-2
cdr3_aa: CAISVEGEESRGYTF
cdr3_nt: TGTGCCATCAGTGTAGAAGGGGAGGAATCTCGGGGCTACACCTTC

clone_size: -
d_call: TRBD1
v_call: TRBV7-6
j_call: TRBJ2-4
cdr3_aa: CASSLEAGGIAKNIQYF
cdr3_nt: TGTGCCAGCAGCTTAGAGGCAGGGGGTATAGCCAAAAACATTCAGTACTTC

clone_size: -
d_call: -
v_call: TRBV5-1
j_call: TRBJ2-7
cdr3_aa: CASSEIPHEQYF
cdr3_nt: TGCGCCAGCAGCGAGATCCCCCACGAGCAGTACTTC

clone_size: -
d_call: TRBD2
v_call: TRBV7-8
j_call: TRBJ2-5
cdr3_aa: CASSLGGLAGQETQYF
cdr3_nt: TGTGCCAGCAGCTTGGGGGGACTAGCGGGGCAAGAGACCCAGTACTTC

clone_size: once
d_call: -
v_call: TRBV11-2
j_call: TRBJ2-3
cdr3_aa: CASSLGQTGVDTQYF
cdr3_nt: TGTGCCAGCAGCTTAGGACAGACGGGTGTGGATACGCAGTATTTT

clone_size: -
d_call: -
v_call: TRBV12-3/TRBV12-4
j_call: TRBJ2-5
cdr3_aa: CASSRQQETQYF
cdr3_nt: TGTGCCAGCAGTCGACAGCAAGAGACCCAGTACTTC

clone_size: few
d_call: -
v_call: TRBV29-1
j_call: TRBJ1-1
cdr3_aa: CSVQWGQGNTEAFF
cdr3_nt: TGCAGCGTCCAATGGGGGCAGGGGAACACTGAAGCTTTCTTT

clone_size: -
d_call: TRBD2
v_call: TRBV10-3
j_call: TRBJ2-1
cdr3_aa: CAISEGGGSRNEQFF
cdr3_nt: TGTGCCATCAGTGAGGGCGGGGGGTCCAGGAATGAGCAGTTCTTC

clone_size: -
d_call: TRBD1
v_call: TRBV5-4
j_call: TRBJ2-1
cdr3_aa: CASSGEDRVQQFF
cdr3_nt: TGTGCCAGCAGCGGGGAGGACAGGGTACAGCAGTTCTTC

clone_size: -
d_call: TRBD2
v_call: TRBV4-2
j_call: TRBJ2-3
cdr3_aa: CASSQGSGGGTDTQYF
cdr3_nt: TGTGCCAGCAGCCAAGGATCGGGGGGGGGCACAGATACGCAGTATTTT

clone_size: -
d_call: TRBD1
v_call: TRBV7-9
j_call: TRBJ2-1
cdr3_aa: CASSLGTGHNEQFF
cdr3_nt: TGTGCCAGCAGCCTTGGGACAGGGCACAATGAGCAGTTCTTC

clone_size: -
d_call: TRBD2
v_call: TRBV19
j_call: TRBJ2-5
cdr3_aa: CASSTGGQETQYF
cdr3_nt: TGTGCCAGTAGTACGGGGGGCCAAGAGACCCAGTACTTC